This T cell receptor (beta chain) derives from a study of tumor and adjacent non-tumor tissue in lung cancer. Study as a whole: Stage I to III disease affected approximately 11 men and 5 women aged about 30 to 76. Each sample yielded roughly 4.2 million productive TCRbeta reads on average.

TCRbeta libraries were built with three rounds of nested PCR, modified from ARM-PCR. Each CDR3 protein is one row after TCRdb ran MiXCR on the multiplex PCR reads. The sample has 68,000 or so distinct CDR3 sequences; 55% to 70% are singletons. The template was RNA from unsorted bulk tissue. Donors were chemotherapy-naive, newly diagnosed lung cancer surgical patients in China, August–late 2014. Findings of the study overall: Patients with more diverse tumor TCRs had worse survival.

Details on this clonotype: Its antigen is as yet unknown. One end of the junction is discordant with germline, which a read error may explain.

The CDR3 contains 16 residues. The germline CDR1 and CDR2 sequences are SGHAT and FQNNGV. V usage is TRBV11-2 and J usage is TRBJ2-1; 13 positions match TRBD2. This sequence was found in a man aged 45-65 years with non-small cell lung cancer. The material sequenced was lung tumor tissue. CDR3 loop: CASSVLIGLAGDEQLF. The CDR3 DNA follows: TGTGCCAGCAGCGTACTCATCGGACTAGCGGGGGATGAACAGTTATTC.